This T cell receptor beta chain originates from a study of T cell responses to AZD1222 COVID-19 vaccine. Clones were sequenced by immunoSEQ multiplex PCR, and TCRdb holds only the in-frame ones, with some missing. This table has 120,000 or so clones, 87% appearing once. Germline lookup yields CDR1 SGHAT and CDR2 FQNNGV. This CDR3 is built from 15 residues. Trimming left V 5 bases short and J 2 bases short, with 16 bases between. The rearrangement uses TRBV11-2 and TRBJ2-7; tentatively, D is TRBD1 (6 bases). The material was peripheral blood, obtained on day 0 of AZD1222 vaccination. The sequence was obtained from an adult in good health. CDR3 residues: CASSQRERGTYEQYF. The CDR3 coding sequence is TGTGCCAGCAGCCAGAGGGAAAGGGGGACCTACGAGCAGTACTTC.